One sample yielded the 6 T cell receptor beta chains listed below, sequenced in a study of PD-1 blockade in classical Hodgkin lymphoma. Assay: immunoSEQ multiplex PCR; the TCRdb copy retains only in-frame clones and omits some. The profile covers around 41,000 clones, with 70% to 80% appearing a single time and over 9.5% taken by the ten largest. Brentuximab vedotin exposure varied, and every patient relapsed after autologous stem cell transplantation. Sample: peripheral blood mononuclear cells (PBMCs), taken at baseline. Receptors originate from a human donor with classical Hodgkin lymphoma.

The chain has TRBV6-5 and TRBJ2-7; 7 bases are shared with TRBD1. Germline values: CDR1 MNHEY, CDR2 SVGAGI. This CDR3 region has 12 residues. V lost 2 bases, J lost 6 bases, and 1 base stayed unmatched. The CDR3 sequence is CASSYNRGEQYF. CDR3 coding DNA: TGTGCCAGCAGTTACAACAGGGGCGAGCAGTACTTC.

The CDR3 sequence: CASRGTGTSGTDTQYF. In DNA form, the CDR3 reads TGTGCCAGCAGGGGTACGGGGACTAGCGGCACAGATACGCAGTATTTT. The genes are TRBV7-9 and TRBJ2-3; 10 bases are shared with TRBD2. The CDR3 has 16 amino acids. Germline CDR1 SEHNR, CDR2 FQNEAQ (reference sequence). Unmatched junction bases numbered 7, after V lost 6 bases and J lost 1 base.

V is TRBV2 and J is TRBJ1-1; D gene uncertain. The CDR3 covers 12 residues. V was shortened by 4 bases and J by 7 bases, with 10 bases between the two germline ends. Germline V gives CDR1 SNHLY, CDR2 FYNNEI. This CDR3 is CASSGDTFEAFF. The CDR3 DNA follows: TGTGCCAGCAGTGGGGATACTTTTGAAGCTTTCTTT.

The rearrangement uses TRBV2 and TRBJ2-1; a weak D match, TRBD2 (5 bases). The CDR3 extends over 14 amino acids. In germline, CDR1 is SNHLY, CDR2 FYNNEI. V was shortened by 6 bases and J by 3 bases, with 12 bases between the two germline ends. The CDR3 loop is CASRLRANYNEQFF. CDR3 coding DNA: TGTGCCAGCAGGCTGAGGGCTAACTACAATGAGCAGTTCTTC. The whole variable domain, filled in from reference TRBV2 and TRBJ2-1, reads EPEVTQTPSHQVTQMGQEVILRCVPISNHLYFYWYRQILGQKVEFLVSFYNNEISEKSEIFDDQFSVERPDGSNFTLKIRSTKLEDSAMYFCASRLRANYNEQFFGPGTRLTVL.

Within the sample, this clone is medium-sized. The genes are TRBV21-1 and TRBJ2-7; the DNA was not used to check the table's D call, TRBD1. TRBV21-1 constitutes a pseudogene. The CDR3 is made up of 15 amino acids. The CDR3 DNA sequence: TGTGCCAGCAGCAAAGCTTGGCCCAGGGACTACGAGCAGTACTTC. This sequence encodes CASSKAWPRDYEQYF.

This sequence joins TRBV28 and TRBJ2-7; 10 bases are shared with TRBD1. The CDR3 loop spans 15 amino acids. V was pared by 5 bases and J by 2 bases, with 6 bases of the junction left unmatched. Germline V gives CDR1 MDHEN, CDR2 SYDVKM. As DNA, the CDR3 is TGTGCCAGCAGTCGGACAGGGGGGCTAACCTACGAGCAGTACTTC. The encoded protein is CASSRTGGLTYEQYF.